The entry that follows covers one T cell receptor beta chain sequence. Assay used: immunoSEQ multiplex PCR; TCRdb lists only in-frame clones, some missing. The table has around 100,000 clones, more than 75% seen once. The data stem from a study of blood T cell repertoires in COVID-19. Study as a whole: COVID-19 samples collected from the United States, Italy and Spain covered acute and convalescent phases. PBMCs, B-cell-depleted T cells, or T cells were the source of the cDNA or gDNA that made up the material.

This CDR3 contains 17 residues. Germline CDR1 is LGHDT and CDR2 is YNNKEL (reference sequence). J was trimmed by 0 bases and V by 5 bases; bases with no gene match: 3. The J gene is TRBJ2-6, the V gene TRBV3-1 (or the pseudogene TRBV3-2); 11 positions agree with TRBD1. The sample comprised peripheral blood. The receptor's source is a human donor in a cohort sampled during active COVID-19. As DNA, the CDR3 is TGTGCCAGCAGCACGGGACAGGGGGTCTCTGGGGCCAACGTCCTGACTTTC. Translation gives CASSTGQGVSGANVLTF.